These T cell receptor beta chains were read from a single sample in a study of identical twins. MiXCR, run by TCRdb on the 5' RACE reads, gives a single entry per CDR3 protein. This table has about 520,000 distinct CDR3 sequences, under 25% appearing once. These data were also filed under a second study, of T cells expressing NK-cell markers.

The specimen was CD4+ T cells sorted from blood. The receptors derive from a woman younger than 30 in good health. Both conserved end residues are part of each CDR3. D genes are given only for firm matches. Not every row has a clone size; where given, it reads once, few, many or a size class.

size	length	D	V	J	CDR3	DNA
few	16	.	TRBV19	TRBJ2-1	CASSMRGEGTTNEQFF	TGTGCCAGTAGTATGAGGGGGGAGGGGACGACCAATGAGCAGTTCTTC
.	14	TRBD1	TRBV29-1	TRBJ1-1	CSVLRDRVGTEAFF	TGCAGCGTTCTCCGGGACAGGGTTGGCACTGAAGCTTTCTTT
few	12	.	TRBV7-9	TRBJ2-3	CASSPLEATQYF	TGTGCCAGCAGCCCGCTGGAGGCTACGCAGTATTTT
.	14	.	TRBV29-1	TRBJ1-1	CSGRVAGWGTEAFF	TGCAGCGGACGGGTTGCGGGTTGGGGCACTGAAGCTTTCTTT
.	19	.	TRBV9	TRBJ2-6	CASSARPTGRTSGANVLTF	TGTGCCAGCAGCGCCCGACCGACAGGGAGGACCTCTGGGGCCAACGTCCTGACTTTC
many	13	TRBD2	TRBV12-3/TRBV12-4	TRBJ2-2	CASTGLAGGKVFF	TGTGCCAGCACCGGACTAGCGGGAGGGAAGGTGTTTTTT
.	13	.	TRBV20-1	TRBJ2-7	CSAGGRATYEQYF	TGCAGTGCTGGCGGGCGGGCGACCTACGAGCAGTACTTC
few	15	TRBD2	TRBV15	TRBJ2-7	CATSRAAGGAYEQYF	TGTGCCACCAGCAGAGCCGCGGGGGGGGCCTACGAGCAGTACTTC
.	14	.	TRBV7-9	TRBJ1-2	CASSLDSSGYGYTF	TGTGCCAGCAGCTTAGACTCGTCGGGCTATGGCTACACCTTC
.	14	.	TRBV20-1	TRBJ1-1	CSAKEGGRDTEAFF	TGCAGTGCTAAAGAGGGGGGGCGCGACACTGAAGCTTTCTTT
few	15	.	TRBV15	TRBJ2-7	CATSEAPQGHYEQYF	TGTGCCACCAGCGAAGCCCCCCAGGGCCACTACGAGCAGTACTTC
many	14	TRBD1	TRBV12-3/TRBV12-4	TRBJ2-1	CASSLGQGAGEQFF	TGTGCCAGCAGTTTGGGACAGGGGGCGGGTGAGCAGTTCTTC
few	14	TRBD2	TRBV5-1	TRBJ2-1	CASSLSGANNEQFF	TGCGCCAGCAGCTTGAGCGGGGCCAACAATGAGCAGTTCTTC
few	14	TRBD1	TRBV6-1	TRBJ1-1	CASSTGQGYTEAFF	TGTGCCAGCAGCACCGGACAGGGCTACACTGAAGCTTTCTTT
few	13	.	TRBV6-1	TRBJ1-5	CASSSRPDQPQHF	TGTGCCAGCAGTAGTCGGCCTGATCAGCCCCAGCATTTT
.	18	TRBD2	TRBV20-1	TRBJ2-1	CSALNLLAGGPFLNEQFF	TGCAGTGCCCTTAATCTACTAGCGGGAGGCCCGTTCCTAAATGAGCAGTTCTTC
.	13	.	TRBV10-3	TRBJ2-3	CAIKGTSTDTQYF	TGTGCCATCAAGGGGACTAGCACAGATACGCAGTATTTT
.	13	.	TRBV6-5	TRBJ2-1	CASSWGGAGEQFF	TGTGCCAGCAGTTGGGGGGGGGCCGGTGAGCAGTTCTTC
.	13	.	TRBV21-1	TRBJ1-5	CASSGTGFQPQHF	TGTGCCAGCTCCGGGACAGGGTTTCAGCCCCAGCATTTT